The rows below give T cell receptor beta chains drawn from one sample of a study of T cell responses to AZD1222 COVID-19 vaccine. Assay: immunoSEQ multiplex PCR; the TCRdb copy retains only in-frame clones and omits some. The sample has approximately 190,000 clones; around 90% are singletons. The sequencing used peripheral blood, collected on day 0 of AZD1222 vaccination. Source of these receptors: an adult in good health. Each CDR3 is given with its conserved first and last residue. D genes are given only for firm matches. Rows may omit the clone size; those that give it use once, few, many or a size class.

NA,TRBV5-1,once,TRBJ1-2,TGCGCCAGCAGCCTCCACGGGCCGTCGAACTACACCTTC,CASSLHGPSNYTF
NA,TRBV6-1,NA,TRBJ2-1,TGTGCCAGCAGTGAAGTGGGGGGCGCCTACAATGAGCAGTTCTTC,CASSEVGGAYNEQFF
TRBD2,TRBV28,NA,TRBJ2-7,TGTGCCAGCAGTTTTCGGACTAGCGAGTCCTACGAGCAGTACTTC,CASSFRTSESYEQYF
NA,TRBV28,few,TRBJ2-1,TGTGCCAGCAGTTTTTGGTCAAAGCGGGTGGGACCCGGGGAGCAGTTCTTC,CASSFWSKRVGPGEQFF
NA,TRBV28,NA,TRBJ2-7,TGTGCCAGCAGCAGCAGACAGGCCTACGAGCAGTACTTC,CASSSRQAYEQYF
TRBD1,TRBV7-2,NA,TRBJ1-2,TGTGCCAGCAGCTTAGCTAGACAGGGTAACCACACCTTC,CASSLARQGNHTF
NA,TRBV29-1,NA,TRBJ1-2,TGCAGCGCCACGGGGGACTATGGCTACACCTTC,CSATGDYGYTF
NA,TRBV28,NA,TRBJ1-2,TGTGCCAGCAGTTTAAGAGAGGAGCCTTCTGGTCTCGCCTACACCTTC,CASSLREEPSGLAYTF
NA,TRBV18,NA,TRBJ2-2,TGTGCCAGCTCACGGAGAGCCGGGGAGCTGTTTTTT,CASSRRAGELFF
TRBD2,TRBV5-6,NA,TRBJ2-5,TGTGCCAGCAGCTCAAAAACTAGCGTACAGGAGACCCAGTACTTC,CASSSKTSVQETQYF
NA,TRBV13,NA,TRBJ1-3,TGTGCCAGCAGCCAGGGGATCTCTGGAAACACCATATATTTT,CASSQGISGNTIYF
NA,TRBV2,once,TRBJ2-7,TGTGCCAGCAGCCGCGACACAACCTACGAGCAGTACTTC,CASSRDTTYEQYF
NA,TRBV15,NA,TRBJ1-2,TGTGCCACCAGCAGCAGGGAAACAGGCGATGGCTACACCTTC,CATSSRETGDGYTF
NA,TRBV7-9,NA,TRBJ1-5,TGTGCCAGCAGCTTAGCGGCAGGGGCGCAGCCCCAGCATTTT,CASSLAAGAQPQHF
TRBD1,TRBV5-8,NA,TRBJ2-7,TGTGCCAGCAGCTCCGGGACAGGGCTCTACGAGCAGTACTTC,CASSSGTGLYEQYF
TRBD2,TRBV3-1/TRBV3-2,NA,TRBJ2-3,TGTGCCAGCAGCCTAGGACTAGAGGGCACAGATACGCAGTATTTT,CASSLGLEGTDTQYF
TRBD2,TRBV27,NA,TRBJ2-7,TGTGCCAGCAGTGCCCCCGGGGGGATTGAGCAGTACTTC,CASSAPGGIEQYF
NA,TRBV7-3,NA,TRBJ1-1,TGTGCCAGCAGCTCCGACACGAACACTGAAGCTTTCTTT,CASSSDTNTEAFF
NA,TRBV5-1,NA,TRBJ2-3,TGCGCCAGCAGCTTGGAAGGGGGGGCAGATACGCAGTATTTT,CASSLEGGADTQYF
NA,TRBV13,NA,TRBJ2-1,TGTGCCAGCAGCCCGCCCGGGGAGCATCGTGAGCAGTTCTTC,CASSPPGEHREQFF
NA,TRBV5-1,NA,TRBJ1-1,TGCGCCAGCAGCTTAACGCCGGGGAACACTGAAGCTTTCTTT,CASSLTPGNTEAFF
NA,TRBV6-5,NA,TRBJ2-2,TGTGCCAGCAACGACCTGACCGGGGAGCTGTTTTTT,CASNDLTGELFF